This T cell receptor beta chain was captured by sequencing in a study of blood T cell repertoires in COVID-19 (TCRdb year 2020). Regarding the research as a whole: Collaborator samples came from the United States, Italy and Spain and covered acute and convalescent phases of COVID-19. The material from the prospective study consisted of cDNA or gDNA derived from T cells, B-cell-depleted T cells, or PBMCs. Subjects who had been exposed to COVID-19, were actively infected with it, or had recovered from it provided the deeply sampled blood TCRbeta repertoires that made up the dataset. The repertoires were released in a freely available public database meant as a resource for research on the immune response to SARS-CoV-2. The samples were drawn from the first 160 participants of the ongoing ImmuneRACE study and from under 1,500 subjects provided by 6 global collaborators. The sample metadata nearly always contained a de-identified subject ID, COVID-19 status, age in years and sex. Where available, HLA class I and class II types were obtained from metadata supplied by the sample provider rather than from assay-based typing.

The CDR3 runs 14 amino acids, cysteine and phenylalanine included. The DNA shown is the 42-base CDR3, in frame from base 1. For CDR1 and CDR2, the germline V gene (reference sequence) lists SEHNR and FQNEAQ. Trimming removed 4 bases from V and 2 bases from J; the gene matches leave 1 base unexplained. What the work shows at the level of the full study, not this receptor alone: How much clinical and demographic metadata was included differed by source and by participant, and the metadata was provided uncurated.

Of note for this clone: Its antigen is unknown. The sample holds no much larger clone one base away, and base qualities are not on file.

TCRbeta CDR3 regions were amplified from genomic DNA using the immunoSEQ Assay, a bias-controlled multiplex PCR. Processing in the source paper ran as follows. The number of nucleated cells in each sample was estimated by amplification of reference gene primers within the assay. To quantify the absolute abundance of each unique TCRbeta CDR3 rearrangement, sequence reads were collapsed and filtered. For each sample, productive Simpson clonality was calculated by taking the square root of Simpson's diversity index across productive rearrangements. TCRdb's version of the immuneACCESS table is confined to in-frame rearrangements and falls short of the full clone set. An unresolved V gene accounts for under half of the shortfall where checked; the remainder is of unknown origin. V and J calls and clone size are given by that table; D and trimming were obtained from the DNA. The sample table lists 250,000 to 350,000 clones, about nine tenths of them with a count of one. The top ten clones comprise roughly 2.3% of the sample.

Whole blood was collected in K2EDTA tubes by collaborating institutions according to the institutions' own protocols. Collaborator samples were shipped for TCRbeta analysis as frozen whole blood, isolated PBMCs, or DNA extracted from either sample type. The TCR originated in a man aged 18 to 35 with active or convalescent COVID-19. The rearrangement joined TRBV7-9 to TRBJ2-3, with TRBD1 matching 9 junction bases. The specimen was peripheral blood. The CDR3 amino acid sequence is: CASSWTGVTDTQYF. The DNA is TGTGCCAGCAGCTGGACAGGGGTCACAGATACGCAGTATTTT. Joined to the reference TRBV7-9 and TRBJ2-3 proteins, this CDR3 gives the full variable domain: DTGVSQNPRHKITKRGQNVTFRCDPISEHNRLYWYRQTLGQGPEFLTYFQNEAQLEKSRLLSDRFSAERPKGSFSTLEIQRTEQGDSAMYLCASSWTGVTDTQYFGPGTRLTVL.